These 10 T cell receptor beta chains originate from one sample sequenced in a study of blood T cells in healthy people across ages. It was with a sample-barcoded 5' primer and a J-beta primer mix that a second PCR of roughly 7 to 12 cycles was run. TCRdb re-analysed the 5' RACE reads in MiXCR, keeping a single row per CDR3 protein. This table holds 1.6 million or so distinct CDR3 sequences, roughly a third found once. The specimen sequenced was blood. The receptors were gathered from a woman between 25 and 40 years old in good health.

In this sample, this clonotype turned up a few times. The rearrangement links TRBV28 to TRBJ2-3, with 9 bases identical to TRBD2. Per germline, CDR1 MDHEN and CDR2 SYDVKM. The CDR3 is 16 amino acids. V shed 6 bases and J 0 bases; nucleotides not matched to a gene: 7. CDR3: CASRTGTSHSTDTQYF. The CDR3, as DNA: TGTGCCAGCAGAACCGGGACTAGCCATAGCACAGATACGCAGTATTTT.

The sample holds a few counts of this clonotype. The chain uses TRBV20-1 and TRBJ1-2; 9 bases fit TRBD1. Germline CDR1 is DFQATT and CDR2 is SNEGSKA (reference sequence). The CDR3 contains 15 residues. Trimming cost V 4 bases and J 4 bases; bases outside gene matches: 10. DNA of the CDR3: TGCAGTGCTATTCAGACAGGGGGGCGATTCTATGGCTACACCTTC. Protein product: CSAIQTGGRFYGYTF.

This clonotype was found a few times. The chain employs TRBV27 and TRBJ1-2, with 7 nucleotides matching TRBD1. With 7 bases clipped from V and 8 bases from J, the junction kept 13 bases outside the gene matches. Germline V lookup: CDR1 MNHEY, CDR2 SMNVEV (reference sequence). The CDR3 contains 14 residues. In DNA, the CDR3 is TGTGCCAGCACCAACCACCGAGGGGGCGACGGCTACACCTTC. It yields the protein CASTNHRGGDGYTF.

V usage is TRBV15 and J usage is TRBJ1-2; D is ambiguous. Between the trimmed V and J ends, which lost 0 bases and 8 bases, there was a span of 7 bases. The length of the CDR3 is 12 residues. Germline-derived CDR1 and CDR2 are LNHNV and YYDKDF (reference sequence). CDR3 amino acids: CATSRDYGGYTF. In DNA, the CDR3 is TGTGCCACCAGCAGAGATTACGGAGGCTACACCTTC.

This clonotype has more than one count but fewer than ten. This chain links TRBV3-1 with TRBJ2-1; tentative D call: TRBD2 (5 bases). The CDR3 length is 14 residues. The V and J ends lost 4 bases and 4 bases respectively, with 11 bases between them. CDR1 is LGHDT, CDR2 YNNKEL, per germline (reference sequence). The CDR3 protein is CASSRYSVYNEQFF. For the CDR3, the DNA is TGTGCCAGCAGCCGATATAGCGTTTACAATGAGCAGTTCTTC.

This clonotype was seen only a few times. The J gene is TRBJ2-5, the V gene TRBV7-9; unclear D gene. This CDR3 is 15 amino acids long. Germline V gene data show CDR1 as SEHNR and CDR2 as FQNEAQ (reference sequence). With 1 base removed from V and 4 bases from J, the gap between germline ends came to 13 bases. As DNA, the CDR3 is TGTGCCAGCAGCTTAGGGCAGCCGAAGGTAGAGACCCAGTACTTC. Its translation: CASSLGQPKVETQYF.

The V gene is TRBV9, the J gene TRBJ2-7; a weak D match, TRBD1 (5 bases). The germline CDR1 and CDR2 sequences are SGDLS and YYNGEE. The CDR3 totals 14 residues. With 0 bases removed from V and 1 base from J, the gap between germline ends came to 8 bases. The CDR3 loop reads CASSVVPGSYEQYF. CDR3 nucleotides: TGTGCCAGCAGCGTAGTTCCAGGGTCCTACGAGCAGTACTTC.

The chain recombines TRBV12-3 or TRBV12-4 with TRBJ2-3; no clear D. The length of the CDR3 is 15 residues. V shed 1 base and J shed 5 bases, with 13 bases lying between them. The CDR3 loop reads CASSLGGVTGDTQYF. The CDR3 DNA is TGTGCCAGCAGTTTAGGTGGGGTCACGGGAGATACGCAGTATTTT.

The chain combines TRBV6-1 with TRBJ2-7; no clear D. The J call is in doubt because the DNA end fits TRBJ2-5 better. The CDR3 length is 16 residues. Germline-derived CDR1 and CDR2 are MNHNS and SASEGT. The DNA of the CDR3 is TGTGCCAGCAGTGACGGGCTCGGACGCCCCGGGGAGACCCAGTACTTC. Protein: CASSDGLGRPGETQYF.

Only a few counts were recorded for this clonotype. V usage is TRBV29-1 and J usage is TRBJ2-7; D may match TRBD1 or TRBD2 (5 bases each). CDR1 is SQVTM and CDR2 is ANQGSEA in the germline V gene. V was clipped by 5 bases and J by 3 bases, with 14 bases between them. The length of the CDR3 is 13 residues. CDR3 in DNA: TGCAGCGTTCGTTGGGACGCATTCTACGAGCAGTACTTC. This codes for CSVRWDAFYEQYF.